The 25 T cell receptor beta chains below were found in one sample sequenced in a study of T cell responses to AZD1222 COVID-19 vaccine. The table came from immunoSEQ multiplex PCR; TCRdb's copy has only in-frame clones and leaves some out. The sample has some 130,000 clones, about 93% seen once. Sequenced here: peripheral blood, sampled on day 0 of AZD1222 vaccination. The receptors come from an adult in good health.

The rearrangement joins TRBV4-1 to TRBJ1-2, with 7 bases lining up with TRBD1. CDR1 is MGHRA, CDR2 YSYEKL, per germline. CDR3 size: 17 residues. J lost 3 bases, V lost 0 bases, and 10 bases had no gene match. The DNA of the CDR3 is TGCGCCAGCAGCCAAGAGTGGGCGGCAGGGGGAGACTATGGCTACACCTTC. Translated, it gives CASSQEWAAGGDYGYTF.

The chain employs TRBV7-2 and TRBJ2-1; D not certain. The CDR3 has 15 residues. With 1 base removed from V and 8 bases from J, the gap between germline ends came to 15 bases. Germline assignment: CDR1 SGHTA and CDR2 FQGNSA. The CDR3 is CASSLGRLLQDEQFF. The CDR3 DNA reads as TGTGCCAGCAGCTTAGGACGGCTGCTCCAGGATGAGCAGTTCTTC.

The V call is TRBV19, the J call TRBJ2-3; D is possibly TRBD1 (6 bases). Germline CDR1 is LNHDA and CDR2 is SQIVND (reference sequence). Trimming pared 3 bases from V and 1 base from J, leaving 8 bases between. This CDR3 comprises 14 residues. The CDR3 is CASSMSGGTDTQYF. In DNA form, the CDR3 reads TGTGCCAGTAGTATGTCAGGGGGCACAGATACGCAGTATTTT.

This chain uses TRBV6-5 with TRBJ1-1; D is undetermined. Trimming left V 7 bases short and J 1 base short, with 4 bases between. The CDR3 totals 11 residues. CDR1 and CDR2 from the germline V gene are MNHEY and SVGAGI. This chain's CDR3 is CASTRNTEAFF. The CDR3 region has the DNA TGTGCCAGCACCAGGAACACTGAAGCTTTCTTT.

This chain connects TRBV9 to TRBJ1-2; 11 bases align to TRBD1. The CDR3 consists of 15 residues. Germline CDR1 is SGDLS and CDR2 is YYNGEE. V was pared by 4 bases and J by 6 bases, with 8 bases of the junction left unmatched. As DNA, the CDR3 is TGTGCCAGCAGCATCGGGACAGGGGGTGAAGATGGCTACACCTTC. Protein sequence: CASSIGTGGEDGYTF.

The chain employs TRBV15 and TRBJ1-2, with a possible D match to TRBD1 (5 bases). V shed 11 bases and J shed 2 bases, with 15 bases lying between them. This CDR3 has 13 residues. CDR1 is LNHNV, CDR2 YYDKDF, per germline (reference sequence). CDR3 sequence reads: CAVRQPANYGYTF. In DNA form, the CDR3 reads TGTGCCGTCCGACAGCCAGCCAACTATGGCTACACCTTC.

The chain carries TRBV25-1 and TRBJ1-1; perhaps TRBD1 as D (5 bases). V shed 1 base and J shed 8 bases, with 11 bases lying between them. The length of the CDR3 is 13 residues. The germline CDR1 and CDR2 sequences are MGHDK and SYGVNS. The CDR3 DNA reads as TGTGCCAGCAGTGAATTCGGGACTGGAGAAGCTTTCTTT. This gives the protein CASSEFGTGEAFF.

This chain connects TRBV7-9 to TRBJ1-1; maybe TRBD1 (6 bases). This CDR3 has 14 residues. Germline V CDR1 and CDR2: SEHNR, FQNEAQ (reference sequence). With 6 bases removed from V and 1 base from J, the gap between germline ends came to 12 bases. In DNA, the CDR3 is TGTGCCAGCAGTATTATAGGGGGGAACACTGAAGCTTTCTTT. Its protein is CASSIIGGNTEAFF.

This sequence joins TRBV5-6 and TRBJ2-5; TRBD2 agrees at 10 bases. V dropped 2 bases and J dropped 3; count of bases not matched to a gene: 4. Germline CDR1 SGHDT, CDR2 YYEEEE. The CDR3 has 15 amino acids. The DNA for the CDR3 is TGTGCCAGCAGCTTAGCGGGAGGGTTAAAAGAGACCCAGTACTTC. It encodes CASSLAGGLKETQYF.

The chain carries TRBV29-1 and TRBJ2-7, with 9 nucleotides matching TRBD1. The CDR3 has 13 residues. Germline CDR1 reads SQVTM; CDR2 reads ANQGSEA. V dropped 4 bases and J dropped 3; count of bases not matched to a gene: 4. CDR3 in amino acids: CSVATGGGYEQYF. The DNA for the CDR3 is TGCAGCGTTGCGACAGGGGGAGGCTACGAGCAGTACTTC.

The J gene is TRBJ2-2, the V gene TRBV28; tentatively, D is TRBD1 or TRBD2 (5 bases each). This CDR3 is 13 amino acids long. With 7 bases removed from V and 7 bases from J, the gap between germline ends came to 13 bases. The germline gives CDR1 MDHEN, CDR2 SYDVKM. CDR3 coding DNA: TGTGCCAGCACCCCGGTTGGGGGCGGGGAGCTGTTTTTT. Protein: CASTPVGGGELFF.

This clone has only one observation. The chain couples TRBV7-2 to TRBJ1-2; D is uncertain. Germline loops: CDR1 SGHTA, CDR2 FQGNSA. V was clipped by 3 bases and J by 4 bases, with 9 bases between them. The CDR3 contains 13 residues. The CDR3 bases are TGTGCCAGCAGCTTCGGCAGAGGCTATGGCTACACCTTC. As protein: CASSFGRGYGYTF.

The chain employs TRBV27 and TRBJ2-1; weak D call: TRBD2 (5 bases). The germline V and J ends were trimmed by 3 bases and 10 bases, with 16 bases remaining between them. CDR1 is MNHEY, CDR2 SMNVEV, per germline (reference sequence). This CDR3 spans 14 amino acids. The CDR3 spells CASSLMVEGLEQFF. The CDR3 region has the DNA TGTGCCAGCAGTTTGATGGTAGAGGGCTTGGAGCAGTTCTTC.

The chain employs TRBV7-8 and TRBJ2-2; 9 nucleotides line up with TRBD1. The CDR3 length is 16 residues. The V and J ends lost 5 bases and 0 bases, in that order; junction bases with no gene match: 4. Germline CDR1 SGHVS, CDR2 FQNEAQ. DNA for the CDR3: TGTGCCAGCAGCCAGGGACAGGGAACGAACACCGGGGAGCTGTTTTTT. Translating gives CASSQGQGTNTGELFF.

The J gene is TRBJ1-6, the V gene TRBV6-1; D is undetermined. In germline, CDR1 is MNHNS, CDR2 SASEGT. The V end lost 1 base, the J end lost 5 bases, and 6 bases lay between the germline ends. This CDR3 has 14 amino acids. The CDR3 reads CASSEVGHNSPLHF. CDR3 nucleotides: TGTGCCAGCAGTGAAGTGGGTCATAATTCACCCCTCCACTTT.

The chain has TRBV7-3 and TRBJ2-2; D is ambiguous. Germline CDR1 reads SGHTA; CDR2 reads FQGTGA. The CDR3 runs 13 residues. The V and J ends lost 0 bases and 5 bases respectively, with 4 bases between them. The CDR3 nucleotides read TGTGCCAGCAGCTTAACAGGGACCGGGGAGCTGTTTTTT. Amino acid sequence: CASSLTGTGELFF.

The chain's CDR3 is CASSQDRSGNTIYF. DNA for the CDR3: TGTGCCAGTAGTCAGGACCGCTCTGGAAACACCATATATTTT. This chain joins TRBV19 and TRBJ1-3; D gene ambiguous. Germline-derived CDR1 and CDR2 are LNHDA and SQIVND (reference sequence). This CDR3 contains 14 residues. The V gene lost 5 bases and the J gene lost 0 bases, with 8 bases spanning the gap.

The V gene is TRBV19, the J gene TRBJ1-2, with 7 nucleotides matching TRBD1. The CDR3 sequence is 14 residues long. V shed 6 bases, J shed 8 bases, and the junction held 12 bases outside the gene matches. CDR1 is LNHDA, CDR2 SQIVND, per germline (reference sequence). CDR3 protein: CASSAGQREAGYTF. CDR3 bases: TGTGCCAGTAGCGCGGGACAGAGAGAGGCAGGCTACACCTTC.

The chain recombines TRBV7-3 with TRBJ2-1; TRBD1 might be the D (5 bases). CDR3 length: 13 residues. Germline CDR1 and CDR2: SGHTA and FQGTGA. The ends were cut back, 6 bases at V and 5 bases at J, with 11 bases in the middle. CDR3 in DNA: TGTGCCAGCAGGGACACCAGTAACAATGAGCAGTTCTTC. Amino acid sequence: CASRDTSNNEQFF. The full variable domain, in which reference TRBV7-3 and TRBJ2-1 provide the parts outside the CDR3, is GAGVSQTPSNKVTEKGKYVELRCDPISGHTALYWYRQSLGQGPEFLIYFQGTGAADDSGLPNDRFFAVRPEGSVSTLKIQRTERGDSAVYLCASRDTSNNEQFFGPGTRLTVL.

The rearrangement uses TRBV28 and TRBJ1-6, with a tentative D call TRBD1 (5 bases). The V end was cut by 5 bases, the J end by 8 bases, with 7 bases between. Germline CDR1 MDHEN, CDR2 SYDVKM. The CDR3 has 12 residues. DNA for the CDR3: TGTGCCAGCAGTACCAGGGATTCACCCCTCCACTTT. Translated: CASSTRDSPLHF.

The chain employs TRBV6-5 and TRBJ2-2; 10 bases align to TRBD1. After removal of 6 bases from V and 1 base from J, the junction contained 2 bases not matched to a gene. CDR1 MNHEY and CDR2 SVGAGI come from the germline V gene. The CDR3 is made up of 15 amino acids. The CDR3 here is CASSRDRGNTGELFF. The DNA for the CDR3 is TGTGCCAGCAGCAGGGACAGGGGGAACACCGGGGAGCTGTTTTTT.

The chain employs TRBV5-1 and TRBJ2-5; 7 bases match TRBD1. V was clipped by 4 bases and J by 3 bases; unmatched bases: 3. CDR1 and CDR2 (germline): SGHRS, YFSETQ. CDR3 size: 13 residues. CDR3 loop: CASSPTGEETQYF. The CDR3 coding sequence is TGCGCCAGCAGCCCAACAGGGGAAGAGACCCAGTACTTC.

This clone was detected only once. This rearrangement joins TRBV6-1 to TRBJ1-1; 8 bases map to TRBD1. CDR3 length equals 14 residues. The germline V gene has CDR1 MNHNS and CDR2 SASEGT. Trimming cost V 1 base and J 3 bases; bases outside gene matches: 1. Here the CDR3 reads CASSEVRGHTEAFF. CDR3 DNA: TGTGCCAGCAGTGAAGTCAGGGGGCACACTGAAGCTTTCTTT.

On this clone itself: Different DNA sequences within this sample yield the same CDR3. The chain couples TRBV2 to TRBJ2-7; no clear D. Germline V gene data show CDR1 as SNHLY and CDR2 as FYNNEI. This CDR3 spans 14 amino acids. Trimming took 4 bases from V and 0 from J, leaving 10 bases between them. DNA of the CDR3: TGTGCCAGCAGTGTAACACCTACCTCCTACGAGCAGTACTTC. Protein sequence: CASSVTPTSYEQYF.

The gene calls are TRBV18 and TRBJ2-1, with D uncertain. This CDR3 contains 16 residues. Germline CDR1 is KGHSH and CDR2 is LQKENI. V was pared by 1 base and J by 5 bases, with 15 bases between. Written as DNA, the CDR3 is TGTGCCAGCTCACCACTCAGGAGTTTTCGGAACAATGAGCAGTTCTTC. Translating gives CASSPLRSFRNNEQFF.